This T cell receptor (beta chain) was found in a study of blood T cell repertoires in COVID-19 (dated by TCRdb to 2018 to 2020). As for the study more broadly: Samples covering the acute and convalescent phases of COVID-19 were provided by collaborators in the United States, Italy and Spain. The prospective study material was composed of cDNA or gDNA derived from T cells, B-cell-depleted T cells, or PBMCs. Subjects who had been exposed to COVID-19, were actively infected with it, or had recovered from it provided the deeply sampled blood TCRbeta repertoires that made up the dataset. The repertoires were made available in a free public database intended to serve as a resource for research on the immune response to SARS-CoV-2. The samples were drawn from two sources: the first 160 participants of the ongoing ImmuneRACE study, and about 1,300 subjects contributed by 6 global collaborators. The sample metadata nearly always contained a de-identified subject ID, COVID-19 status, age in years and sex. Where HLA class I and class II types were available, the types were taken from metadata supplied by the sample provider, not from assay-based typing.

This clone was seen only once. Its antigen remains unidentified. Nothing much larger sits one base from this clone, and base qualities are not available. The full study reports these points: Clinical and demographic metadata were provided uncurated, with the amount varying by source and participant.

The immunoSEQ Assay, a bias-controlled multiplex PCR, was used to amplify TCRbeta CDR3 regions from genomic DNA. Regarding the original processing steps: The number of nucleated cells in each sample was estimated by amplification of reference gene primers within the assay. Sequence reads were collapsed and filtered to measure the absolute abundance of every unique TCRbeta CDR3 rearrangement. For each sample, productive Simpson clonality was calculated as the square root of Simpson's diversity index across productive rearrangements. TCRdb limited this immuneACCESS table to in-frame rearrangements with V and J called. A share of clones is missing; checked studies link under half to unresolved V genes, and the rest is unexplained. Clonal size and the V and J genes are those of that table, whereas D and trimming came from the DNA. A total of approximately 100,000 clones appear in this sample, less than 80% of them only once. The ten biggest clones cover more than 20% of the sample.

The collaborating institutions used their own protocols to collect whole blood in K2EDTA tubes. For TCRbeta analysis, collaborators shipped samples in one of three forms: frozen whole blood, isolated PBMCs, or DNA extracted from either of those sample types. From the cysteine up to the phenylalanine, the CDR3 has a length of 15 residues. This entry keeps only the CDR3 DNA: 45 bases, framed from base 1. Trimming takes 7 bases from V and 0 bases from J, and the germline ends sit 16 bases apart. CDR1 is given as MDHEN and CDR2 as SYDVKM, both from the germline V gene. The TCR comes from a man aged 70-80 years with active or convalescent COVID-19. The receptor chain draws on TRBV28 and TRBJ2-7; a weak D assignment points to TRBD2 (5 bases agree). The source material was peripheral blood. The sequence in DNA is TGTGCCAGCACCGACACCTTAGCGCTCTCCTACGAGCAGTACTTC. Translated, this gives CASTDTLALSYEQYF.